This T cell receptor (beta chain) emerged from a study of blood T cells in healthy people across ages. The study, taken as a whole, reports: The study regarded diversity estimates from one million T cells as underestimates.

The use of a sample-barcoded 5' primer and a J-beta primer mix characterized a second PCR of roughly 6 to 11 cycles. Every sample returned 2.5 million or more CDR3-containing paired-end reads. TCRdb redid the calling of the 5' RACE reads with MiXCR, one entry per CDR3 protein. The data show roughly 2 million distinct CDR3 sequences, about 50% seen once. For this clonotype: Its antigen is not known. An end of the junction does not agree with germline; a read error may underlie this.

The CDR3 has 15 residues. CDR1 and CDR2 (germline): DFQATT, SNEGSKA (reference sequence). The material sequenced was blood. The chain employs TRBV20-1 and TRBJ2-1; possible D gene TRBD2, 5 bases. The origin of this receptor is a woman aged 40 to 50 in good health. CDR3 region: CSTSGSPNSYNEQFF. CDR3 bases: TGCAGTACTAGTGGATCCCCGAACTCCTACAATGAGCAGTTCTTC.